This TCR beta chain stems from a study of blood T cell repertoires in COVID-19. At the level of the study: The samples span acute and convalescent COVID-19 from the United States, Italy and Spain. PBMCs, B-cell-depleted T cells, or T cells provided the cDNA or gDNA that made up the material.

Trimming removed 6 bases at V and 2 bases at J, with 13 bases between. In germline, CDR1 is SGHVS, CDR2 FNYEAQ. The CDR3 consists of 14 residues. Original handling: Researchers report that nucleated cell counts were estimated from reference gene primer amplification. Repertoires were generated with immunoSEQ multiplex PCR, while TCRdb's copy carries only in-frame clones and drops some. Clone size and V and J calls were adopted from that table, with D and trimming inferred from the DNA. Of some 24,000 clones listed, about 88% are singletons. Seattle cases were enrolled at active infection and followed longitudinally.

The chain is built from TRBV7-6 and TRBJ2-5, with a weak D call TRBD1 (6 bases). The source of this sequence is a man between 65 and 85 years old with COVID-19, enrolled during active disease. Sequenced input: peripheral blood. The CDR3 coding sequence is TGTGCCAGCAGTCGATCGAGGGGGCAAGAGACCCAGTACTTC. Its protein is CASSRSRGQETQYF.